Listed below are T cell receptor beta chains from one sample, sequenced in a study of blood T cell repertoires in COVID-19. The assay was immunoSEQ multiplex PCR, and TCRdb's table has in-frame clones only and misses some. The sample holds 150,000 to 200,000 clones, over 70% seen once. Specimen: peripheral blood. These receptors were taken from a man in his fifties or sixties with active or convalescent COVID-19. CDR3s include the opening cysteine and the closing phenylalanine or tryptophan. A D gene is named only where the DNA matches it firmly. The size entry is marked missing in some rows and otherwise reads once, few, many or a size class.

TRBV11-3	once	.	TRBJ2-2	CASSLDQTGELFF	TGTGCCAGCAGCTTAGATCAGACCGGGGAGCTGTTTTTT
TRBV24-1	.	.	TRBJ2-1	CATSDYVRGNEQFF	TGTGCCACCAGTGATTACGTTAGGGGTAATGAGCAGTTCTTC
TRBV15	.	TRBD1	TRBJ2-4	CATSEGQGSAKNIQYF	TGTGCCACCAGCGAGGGACAGGGGAGCGCCAAAAACATTCAGTACTTC
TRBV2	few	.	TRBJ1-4	CASSLEQGAVNEKLFF	TGTGCCAGCAGTCTTGAACAGGGCGCCGTTAATGAAAAACTGTTTTTT
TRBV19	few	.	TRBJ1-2	CASSPQGVGIYGYTF	TGTGCCAGTAGTCCCCAAGGGGTAGGGATTTATGGCTACACCTTC
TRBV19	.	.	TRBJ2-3	CASSKGTGEADTQYF	TGTGCCAGTAGTAAGGGAACAGGGGAGGCAGATACGCAGTATTTT
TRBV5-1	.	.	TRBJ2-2	CASSLLGADTGELFF	TGCGCCAGCAGCTTACTGGGGGCCGACACCGGGGAGCTGTTTTTT
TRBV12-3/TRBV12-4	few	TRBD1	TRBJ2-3	CASSWTGRDTQYF	TGTGCCAGCAGTTGGACAGGGAGAGATACGCAGTATTTT
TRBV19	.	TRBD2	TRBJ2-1	CASNTLAGGDNEQFF	TGTGCCAGTAACACTCTAGCGGGAGGGGACAATGAGCAGTTCTTC
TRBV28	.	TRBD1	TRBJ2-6	CASRTGQGVGGANVLTF	TGTGCCAGCAGGACCGGACAGGGGGTTGGTGGGGCCAACGTCCTGACTTTC
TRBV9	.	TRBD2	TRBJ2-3	CASSARLAFSTDTQYF	TGTGCCAGCAGCGCGCGACTAGCGTTTTCCACAGATACGCAGTATTTT
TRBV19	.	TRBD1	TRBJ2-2	CASSAYTGGPNTGELFF	TGTGCCAGTAGCGCCTATACAGGGGGCCCAAACACCGGGGAGCTGTTTTTT
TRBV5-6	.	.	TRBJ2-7	CASSLQGPARSYEQYF	TGTGCCAGCAGTCTCCAGGGCCCGGCACGGTCCTACGAGCAGTACTTC
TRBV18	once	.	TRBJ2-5	CASSPNRGETQYF	TGTGCCAGCTCACCTAATAGGGGAGAGACCCAGTACTTC
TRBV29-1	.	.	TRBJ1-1	CSVPPQGTEAFF	TGCAGCGTTCCCCCCCAGGGCACTGAAGCTTTCTTT
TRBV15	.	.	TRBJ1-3	CATSRDLGRVKNTIYF	TGTGCCACCAGCAGAGATTTGGGCAGGGTGAAAAACACCATATATTTT
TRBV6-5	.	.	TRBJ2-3	CASSYGQGPTDTQYF	TGTGCCAGCAGTTACGGGCAGGGCCCCACAGATACGCAGTATTTT
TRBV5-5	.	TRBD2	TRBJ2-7	CASSLELAGAYEQYF	TGTGCCAGCAGCTTGGAGCTAGCGGGGGCGTACGAGCAGTACTTC
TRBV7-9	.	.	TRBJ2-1	CASSHPPEDNEQFF	TGTGCCAGCAGCCACCCCCCCGAGGACAATGAGCAGTTCTTC
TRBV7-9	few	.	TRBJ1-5	CASSLGASQPQHF	TGTGCCAGCAGCTTAGGGGCGAGTCAGCCCCAGCATTTT
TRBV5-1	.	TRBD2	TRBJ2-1	CASSSSGTSVFGYNEQFF	TGCGCCAGCAGCTCCTCCGGGACTAGCGTTTTTGGCTACAATGAGCAGTTCTTC
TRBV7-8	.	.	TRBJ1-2	CASSLARTGNGGYTF	TGTGCCAGCAGCTTAGCGCGGACGGGGAATGGTGGCTACACCTTC
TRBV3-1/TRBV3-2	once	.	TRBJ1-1	CASSPEQGMNTEAFF	TGTGCCAGCAGCCCCGAACAGGGTATGAACACTGAAGCTTTCTTT